This T cell receptor beta chain was retrieved from a study of T-cell reconstitution after alpha-beta-depleted transplantation in children. Germline CDR1 is SNHLY and CDR2 is FYNNEI. V gave up 5 bases and J gave up 6 bases; unmatched junction bases: 16. The length of the CDR3 is 17 residues. During its preparation, the TCRbeta library received unique molecular identifiers. TCRdb reprocessed the PCR reads with MiXCR, giving one entry per CDR3 protein. This table has around 380,000 distinct CDR3 sequences, roughly 11% appearing once. In this sample, this clonotype turned up a few times. The material was PBMCs from the stem cell graft donor, obtained from the stem cell graft. The receptor comes from a human donor who donated a stem cell graft to a child with acute myeloid leukemia. V gene TRBV2 combines with J gene TRBJ2-1; 7 bases align to TRBD1. CDR3 sequence reads: CASSPRDRDSWGNEQFF. Here the CDR3 DNA reads TGTGCCAGCAGTCCCCGCGATCGGGACAGTTGGGGCAATGAGCAGTTCTTC.